This T cell receptor (beta chain) emerged from a study of long-term antiretroviral therapy in people with HIV. V lost 3 bases, J lost 4 bases, and 16 bases lay in between. The CDR3 has 16 amino acids. Germline values: CDR1 MNHEY, CDR2 SVGAGI. Researchers ran immunoSEQ v3.0 at survey level. The assay was immunoSEQ multiplex PCR, and TCRdb's table has in-frame clones only and misses some. This sample has fewer than 40,000 clones, with roughly 94% found just once. The material was unsorted PBMCs, obtained more than 5 years after starting antiretroviral therapy. This clonotype originated in a woman aged 50 to 60 with HIV. This chain joins TRBV6-5 and TRBJ2-1, with D perhaps TRBD1 or TRBD2 (5 bases each). This CDR3 is CASSYFGDPLYNEQFF. The CDR3 DNA follows: TGTGCCAGCAGTTATTTCGGGGACCCCCTTTACAATGAGCAGTTCTTC.